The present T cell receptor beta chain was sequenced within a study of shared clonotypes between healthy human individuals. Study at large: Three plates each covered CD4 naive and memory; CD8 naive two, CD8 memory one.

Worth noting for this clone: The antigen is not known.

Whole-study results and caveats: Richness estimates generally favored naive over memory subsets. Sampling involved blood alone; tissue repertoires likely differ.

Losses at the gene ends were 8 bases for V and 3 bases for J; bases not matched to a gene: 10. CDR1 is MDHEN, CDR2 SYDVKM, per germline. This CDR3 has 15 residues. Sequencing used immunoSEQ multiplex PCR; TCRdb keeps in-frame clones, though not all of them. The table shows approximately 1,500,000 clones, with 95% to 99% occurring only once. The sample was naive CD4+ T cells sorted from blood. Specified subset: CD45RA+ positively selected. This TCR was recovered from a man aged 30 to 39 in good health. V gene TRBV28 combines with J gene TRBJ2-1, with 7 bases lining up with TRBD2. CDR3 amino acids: CASALTGGDYNEQFF. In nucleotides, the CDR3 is TGTGCCAGCGCCCTGACGGGGGGAGACTACAATGAGCAGTTCTTC.